These T cell receptor beta chains were read from a single sample in a study of patients and donors after allogeneic stem cell transplantation. TCRdb analysed the RT-PCR reads with MiXCR anew, one entry per CDR3 protein. Among about 110,000 distinct CDR3 sequences listed, approximately 40% were seen once. The sequencing input was blood, either unsorted or a sorted T cell fraction (not recorded which). All receptors come from a human donor who was either an allogeneic HSCT recipient or a stem cell or donor lymphocyte infusion donor (not recorded which). It is not recorded whose cells these are; they may come from a transplant donor. Each CDR3 is given with its conserved first and last residue. The order of the fields is CDR3 protein, CDR3 DNA, clone size, CDR3 length, J gene, V gene, D gene. A D gene is named only where the DNA matches it firmly. Some rows mark clone size as missing; the rest say once, few, many or name a class of expanded clone.

CASSTGTTYGYTF,TGTGCCAGCTCAACCGGGACGACCTATGGCTACACCTTC,-,13,TRBJ1-2,TRBV18,-
CASSQATSGRANEQFF,TGCGCCAGCAGCCAAGCAACTAGCGGGAGGGCGAATGAGCAGTTCTTC,-,16,TRBJ2-1,TRBV4-1,TRBD2
CATSEPGYGYTF,TGTGCCACCAGTGAGCCAGGCTATGGCTACACCTTC,few,12,TRBJ1-2,TRBV24-1,-
CASSLRQGGIFVSEAFF,TGTGCCAGCAGCCTAAGACAGGGGGGAATTTTTGTATCTGAAGCTTTCTTT,few,17,TRBJ1-1,TRBV7-9,TRBD1
CSVDAYGETQYF,TGCAGCGTTGATGCGTATGGCGAGACCCAGTACTTC,few,12,TRBJ2-5,TRBV29-1,-
CASRLAGVYNEQFF,TGTGCCAGCAGGCTCGCGGGGGTCTACAATGAGCAGTTCTTC,-,14,TRBJ2-1,TRBV2,TRBD2
CARPDRGNEQFF,TGTGCCAGACCCGACAGGGGAAATGAGCAGTTCTTC,once,12,TRBJ2-1,TRBV6-5,TRBD1
CATSDLPRGGQETQYF,TGTGCCACCAGTGATTTGCCCCGGGGAGGACAAGAGACCCAGTACTTC,-,16,TRBJ2-5,TRBV24-1,-
CASSAASGTQYF,TGTGCCAGCTCCGCGGCTTCGGGGACCCAGTACTTC,many,12,TRBJ2-5,TRBV27,-
CASSLARGTEAFF,TGTGCCAGCAGCTTAGCTAGAGGGACTGAAGCTTTCTTT,many,13,TRBJ1-1,TRBV7-6,-
CASSYLGGGNEQFF,TGTGCCAGCAGTTACCTTGGGGGCGGAAATGAGCAGTTCTTC,few,14,TRBJ2-1,TRBV6-2/TRBV6-3,-
CASSQYPGTGVPQETQYF,TGTGCCAGCAGCCAATACCCCGGGACAGGGGTGCCACAAGAGACCCAGTACTTC,-,18,TRBJ2-5,TRBV12-3/TRBV12-4,TRBD1
CSARDAGLANEQYF,TGCAGTGCTAGAGATGCGGGACTAGCGAACGAGCAGTACTTC,-,14,TRBJ2-7,TRBV20-1,TRBD2